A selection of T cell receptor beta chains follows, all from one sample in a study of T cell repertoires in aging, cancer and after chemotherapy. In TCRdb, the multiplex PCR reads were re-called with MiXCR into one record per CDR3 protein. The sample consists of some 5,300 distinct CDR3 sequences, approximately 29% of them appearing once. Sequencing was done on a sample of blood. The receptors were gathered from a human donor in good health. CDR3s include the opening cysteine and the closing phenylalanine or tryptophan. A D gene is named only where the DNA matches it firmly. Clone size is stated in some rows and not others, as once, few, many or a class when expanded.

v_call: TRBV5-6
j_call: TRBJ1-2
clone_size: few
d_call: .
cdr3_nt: TGTGCCAGCAGCTGGGGTGGGAGGAGCGATGGCTACACCTTC
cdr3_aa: CASSWGGRSDGYTF

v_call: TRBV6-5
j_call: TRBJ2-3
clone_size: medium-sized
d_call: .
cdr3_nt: TGTGCCAGCAGTTTTTATGGGGTTCAGGATACGCAGTATTTT
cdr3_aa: CASSFYGVQDTQYF

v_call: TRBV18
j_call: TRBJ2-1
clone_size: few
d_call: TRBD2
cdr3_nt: TGTGCCAGCTCACCGTACACCCGGGCGGGAGTCGGCGATGAGCAGTTCTTC
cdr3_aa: CASSPYTRAGVGDEQFF

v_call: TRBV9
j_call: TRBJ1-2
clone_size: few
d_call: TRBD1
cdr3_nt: TGTGCCAGCAGCTCCCTCACAGGGGCGGGAGACTATGGCTACACCTTC
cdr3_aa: CASSSLTGAGDYGYTF

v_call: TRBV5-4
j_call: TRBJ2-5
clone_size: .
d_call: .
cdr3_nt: TGTGCCAGCAGCTTGTGGGGGGCTCAAGAGACCCAGTACTTC
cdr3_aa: CASSLWGAQETQYF

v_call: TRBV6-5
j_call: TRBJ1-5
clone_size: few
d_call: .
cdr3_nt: TGTGCCAGCAGTTACTCCGGGGTTCGGCAGCCCCAGCATTTT
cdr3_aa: CASSYSGVRQPQHF

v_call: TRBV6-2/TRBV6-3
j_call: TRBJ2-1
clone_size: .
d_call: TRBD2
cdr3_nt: TGTGCCAGCAGTTACTTTGGACTAGCGAGCAACAATGAGCAGTTCTTC
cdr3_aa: CASSYFGLASNNEQFF

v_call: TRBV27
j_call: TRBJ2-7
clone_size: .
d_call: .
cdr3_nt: TGTGCCAGCAGTATGCAGCCTGGCTGGGGGAAATACGAGCAGTACTTC
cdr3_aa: CASSMQPGWGKYEQYF

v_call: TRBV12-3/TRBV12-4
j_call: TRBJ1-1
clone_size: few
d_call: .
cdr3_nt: TGTGCCAGCAGTCCGGGAGGGGCGCGAAGGACTGAAGCTTTCTTT
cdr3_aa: CASSPGGARRTEAFF

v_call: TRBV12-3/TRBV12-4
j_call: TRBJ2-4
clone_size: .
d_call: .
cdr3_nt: TGTGCCAGCAGTCCGACCGTGAAAAACATTCAGTACTTC
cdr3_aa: CASSPTVKNIQYF

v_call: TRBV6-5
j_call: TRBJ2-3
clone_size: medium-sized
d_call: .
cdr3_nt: TGTGCCAGCAGTAGACTGAGGCAGGGGGGGGTTCAGTATTTT
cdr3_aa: CASSRLRQGGVQYF

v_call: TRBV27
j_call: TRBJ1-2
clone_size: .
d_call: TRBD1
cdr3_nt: TGTGCCAGCAGTTTGGGACGATTCGGGACAGGGCATGGCTACACCTTC
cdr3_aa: CASSLGRFGTGHGYTF

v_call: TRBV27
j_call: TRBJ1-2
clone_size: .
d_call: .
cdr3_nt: TGTGCCAGCAGTTTATCAGGGACCTATGGCTACACCTTC
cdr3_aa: CASSLSGTYGYTF

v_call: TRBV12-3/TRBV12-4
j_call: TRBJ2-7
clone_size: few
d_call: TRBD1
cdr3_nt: TGTGCCAGCAGCCTGGGACAGGTCTACGAGCAGTACTTC
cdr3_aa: CASSLGQVYEQYF

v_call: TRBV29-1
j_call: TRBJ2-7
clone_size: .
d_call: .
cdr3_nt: TGCAGCGTTGACGTCCAGGGGATGACCTACGAGCAGTACTTC
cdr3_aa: CSVDVQGMTYEQYF

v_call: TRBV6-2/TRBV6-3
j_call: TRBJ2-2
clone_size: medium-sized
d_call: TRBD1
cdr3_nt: TGTGCCAGCAGCGGACAGGGGAAGTACACCGGGGAGCTGTTTTTT
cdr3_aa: CASSGQGKYTGELFF

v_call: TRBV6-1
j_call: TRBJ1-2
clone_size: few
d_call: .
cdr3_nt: TGTGCCAGCAGTCGGGCCCCCGGGGAAAAGGACTATGGCTACACCTTC
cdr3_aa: CASSRAPGEKDYGYTF

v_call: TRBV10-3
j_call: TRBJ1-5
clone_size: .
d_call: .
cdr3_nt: TGTGCCATCAGTGGACAGATCAATCAGCCCCAGCATTTT
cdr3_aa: CAISGQINQPQHF

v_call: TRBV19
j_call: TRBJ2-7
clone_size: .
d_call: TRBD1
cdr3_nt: TGTGCCAGTAGTAGTGGACAGGGGGCTTCCTACAAGCAGTACTTT
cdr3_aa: CASSSGQGASYKQYF

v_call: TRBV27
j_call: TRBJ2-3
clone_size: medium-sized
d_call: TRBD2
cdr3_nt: TGTGCCAGCAGTGCGGGGGCAGATACGCAGTATTTT
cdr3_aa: CASSAGADTQYF

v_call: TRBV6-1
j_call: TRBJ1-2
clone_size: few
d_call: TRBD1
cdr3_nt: TGTGCCAGCAGTGAAGCGGGCGGTTTACAGGGGGCGCGAACCTATGGCTACACCTTC
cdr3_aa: CASSEAGGLQGARTYGYTF

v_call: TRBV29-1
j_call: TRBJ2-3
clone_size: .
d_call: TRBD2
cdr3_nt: TGCAGCGTTGAAGAGTCGGGGGGGGCGCGGAGCGCAGATACGCAGTATTTT
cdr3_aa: CSVEESGGARSADTQYF

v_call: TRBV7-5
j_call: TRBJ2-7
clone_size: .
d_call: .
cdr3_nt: .
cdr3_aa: CISVPEPPGTEYEQYF

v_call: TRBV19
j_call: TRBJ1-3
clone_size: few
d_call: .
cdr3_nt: TGTGCCAGCCTACAGGGCCCCGCTGGAAACACCATATATTTT
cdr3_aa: CASLQGPAGNTIYF

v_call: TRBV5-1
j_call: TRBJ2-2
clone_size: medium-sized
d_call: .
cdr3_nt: TGCGCCAGCAGCTTGGGTGGCAGGTCGAACACCGGGGAGCTGTTTTTT
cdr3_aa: CASSLGGRSNTGELFF

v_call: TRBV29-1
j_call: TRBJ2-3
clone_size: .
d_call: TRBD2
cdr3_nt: TGCAGCGTTGAAGGGACTAGCGGGAGTGGGGCAGATACGCAGTATTTT
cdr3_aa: CSVEGTSGSGADTQYF

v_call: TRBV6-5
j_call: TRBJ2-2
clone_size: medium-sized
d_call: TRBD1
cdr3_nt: TGTGCCAGCAGACCCCCGGGACAGAGCTTGCGCGCCGGGGAGCTGTTTTTT
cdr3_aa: CASRPPGQSLRAGELFF

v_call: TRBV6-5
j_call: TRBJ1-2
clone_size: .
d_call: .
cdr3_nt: TGTGCCAGCGGTTACATCGTGGAGGGAGCTAACTATGGCTACACCTTC
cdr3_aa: CASGYIVEGANYGYTF

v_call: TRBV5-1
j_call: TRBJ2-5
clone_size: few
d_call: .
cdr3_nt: TGCGCCAGCAGCTTGGGAGCGGCTGAGGTCGGAGAGACCCAGTACTTC
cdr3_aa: CASSLGAAEVGETQYF

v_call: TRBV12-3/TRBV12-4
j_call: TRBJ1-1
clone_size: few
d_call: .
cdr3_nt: TGTGCCAGCAGGGAAGGCAAGAACACTGAAGCTTTCTTT
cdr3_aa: CASREGKNTEAFF

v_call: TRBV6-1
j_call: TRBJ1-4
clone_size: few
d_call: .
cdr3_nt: TGTGCCAGCAGTTGGGGGTCTTTCCTACGGGGTGAAAAACTGTTTTTT
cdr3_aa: CASSWGSFLRGEKLFF

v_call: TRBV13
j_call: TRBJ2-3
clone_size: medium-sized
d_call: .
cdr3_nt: TGTGCCAGCAGCTTAGTTTCTCAGGGGAGACCATCCACAGATACGCAGTATTTT
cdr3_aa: CASSLVSQGRPSTDTQYF

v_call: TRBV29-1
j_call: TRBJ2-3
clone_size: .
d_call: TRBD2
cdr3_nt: TGCAGCGTTGAAGAGTCGGGGAGGGCGCGGAGCGCAGATACGCAGTATTTT
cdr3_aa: CSVEESGRARSADTQYF

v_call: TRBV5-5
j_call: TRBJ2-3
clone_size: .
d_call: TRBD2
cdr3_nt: TGTGCCAGCAGCCCGGGGGGGGGTGGCACAGATACGCAGTATTTT
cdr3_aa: CASSPGGGGTDTQYF

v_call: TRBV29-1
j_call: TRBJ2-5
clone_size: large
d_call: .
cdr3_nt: TGCAGCCCCTTGAGGGGTACGGCCCAGTACTTC
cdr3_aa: CSPLRGTAQYF

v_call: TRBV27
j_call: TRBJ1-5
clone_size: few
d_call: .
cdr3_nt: TGTGCCAGCAGTTGGACGGGAAATCAGCCCCAGCATTTT
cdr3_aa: CASSWTGNQPQHF